A selection of T cell receptor beta chains follows, all from one sample in a study of T cell responses to AZD1222 COVID-19 vaccine. The protocol was immunoSEQ multiplex PCR, while the TCRdb copy is restricted to in-frame clones and leaves out a portion. Among some 160,000 clones listed, roughly 92% were seen once. Sequencing used peripheral blood, obtained on day 0 of AZD1222 vaccination. Every receptor here comes from an adult in good health. Both conserved end residues are part of each CDR3.

len,v_gene,j_gene,CDR3aa
13,TRBV5-1,TRBJ1-1,CASSVRGHTEAFF
16,TRBV4-2,TRBJ2-1,CASSQDPSGRRDEQFF
12,TRBV2,TRBJ1-6,CASSRQNSPLHF
14,TRBV9,TRBJ2-7,CASSAGHYSYEQYF
15,TRBV10-3,TRBJ1-5,CAISESGLGNQPQHF
14,TRBV7-2,TRBJ2-7,CASNPDRFSYEQYF
13,TRBV7-2,TRBJ2-7,CASSLVGTYEQYF
14,TRBV6-5,TRBJ1-4,CASSQDRSNEKLFF
15,TRBV19,TRBJ2-6,CASSIWGPGANVLTF
12,TRBV19,TRBJ1-2,CASSPSNFHYTF
11,TRBV12-5,TRBJ2-3,CASSITDTQYF
14,TRBV10-2,TRBJ2-7,CASSDRGRTYEQYF
12,TRBV21-1,TRBJ1-6,CASSRAGRALHF
13,TRBV11-2,TRBJ1-1,CASSTFSGIEAFF
12,TRBV2,TRBJ2-7,CAVRDGSYEQYF
14,TRBV18,TRBJ2-3,CASSRGTGPDTQYF
15,TRBV4-2,TRBJ1-1,CASSQDQGKNTEAFF
17,TRBV9,TRBJ2-3,CASSPRVSGASTDTQYF
13,TRBV6-1,TRBJ1-5,CASSEGVRWPQHF
13,TRBV25-1,TRBJ1-2,CASSGRTGDGYTF
15,TRBV9,TRBJ2-1,CASSVAPSGYNEQFF
16,TRBV3-1/TRBV3-2,TRBJ2-7,CASSPPEDALGWEQYF
15,TRBV5-1,TRBJ2-3,CASSPGQPGADTQYF
13,TRBV6-5,TRBJ1-5,CASSLADDTPQHF